This TCR beta chain was documented in a study of cytomegalovirus exposure and HLA in healthy donors. Researchers ran the PCR with 60 Vbeta and 13 Jbeta primers. Using immunoSEQ multiplex PCR, the repertoire was profiled, and TCRdb retains in-frame clones only, with some absent. Here the sample spans 150,000 or so clones, about 74% being singletons. For this clone: Its antigen is still unknown.

The study, taken as a whole, reports: Later work found that TCR association rates differed between HLA loci; DRB1 had the most and HLA-C the fewest. There were reportedly fewer N-insertions in an Asian-associated ancestry cluster than the approximately 670-donor mean, in a later analysis.

Trimming left V 3 bases short and J 0 bases short, with 11 bases between. The V gene's germline CDR1 is LNHDA and CDR2 SQIVND (reference sequence). There are 16 residues in the CDR3. The rearrangement uses TRBV19 and TRBJ1-4, with unresolved D. The receptor was derived from a woman in her forties in good health and CMV-seronegative. Sequencing was carried out using PBMCs. The CDR3 sequence is CASSITKLATNEKLFF. As DNA, the CDR3 is TGTGCCAGTAGTATCACTAAGCTTGCAACTAATGAAAAACTGTTTTTT.